The entry below gives a single T cell receptor beta chain sequence along with its context. Its antigen is not yet known. No clone much larger than this one lies a single base away; base qualities are absent. Collaborating institutions collected whole blood in K2EDTA tubes following their own protocols. For TCRbeta analysis, collaborators shipped samples as frozen whole blood, isolated PBMCs, or DNA extracted from either of those sample types. TCRbeta CDR3 regions were amplified from genomic DNA by means of the immunoSEQ Assay, a bias-controlled multiplex PCR. Concerning the study's data processing: The number of nucleated cells in each sample was estimated from the amplification of reference gene primers within the assay. To quantify the absolute abundance of each unique TCRbeta CDR3 rearrangement, sequence reads were collapsed and filtered. For each sample, productive Simpson clonality was calculated as the square root of Simpson's diversity index across productive rearrangements. TCRdb's version of the immuneACCESS table is confined to in-frame rearrangements and falls short of the full clone set. An unresolved V gene accounts for under half of the shortfall where checked; the remainder is of unknown origin. D and trimming were read from the DNA, whereas the V and J calls and clone size are those reported in that table. This sample holds about 130,000 clones; roughly 87% were observed only once. Together, the top ten hold roughly a quarter of the sample.

This entry comes from a study of blood T cell repertoires in COVID-19 (TCRdb year 2020). General notes on the study: Samples covering the acute and convalescent phases of COVID-19 were provided by collaborators in the United States, Italy and Spain. The prospective study material was composed of cDNA or gDNA derived from T cells, B-cell-depleted T cells, or PBMCs. The dataset comprised deeply sampled blood TCRbeta repertoires from subjects exposed to, actively infected with, or recovered from COVID-19. The repertoires were made available in a free public database intended to serve as a resource for research on the immune response to SARS-CoV-2. The samples were drawn from the first 160 participants of the ongoing ImmuneRACE study and from 950 to 1,500 subjects provided by 6 global collaborators. The sample metadata nearly always contained a de-identified subject ID, COVID-19 status, age in years and sex. Where available, HLA class I and class II types were obtained from metadata supplied by the sample provider rather than from assay-based typing.

What the authors observed across the whole study: The amount of clinical and demographic metadata varied by source and participant and was provided uncurated.

The germline V gene supplies CDR1 KGHDR and CDR2 SFDVKD. Trimming costs V 4 bases and J 3 bases, and their ends lie 13 bases apart. Measured from the cysteine to the phenylalanine, the CDR3 is 15 residues long. Solely the CDR3 DNA is kept, with 45 bases framed from the first base. The sequence links TRBV24-1 to TRBJ2-3; a weak D assignment points to TRBD2 (6 bases agree). Sequenced input: peripheral blood. The TCR originated in a woman of 80 years or more with acute or convalescent COVID-19. The encoded CDR3 is CATSDPGRGTDTQYF. The nucleotides read TGTGCCACCAGTGACCCAGGGCGGGGTACAGATACGCAGTATTTT.